The next 5 T cell receptor beta chains were all read from a single sample in a study of cytomegalovirus exposure and HLA in healthy donors. PCR was performed using 60 Vbeta and 13 Jbeta primers. This table comes from immunoSEQ multiplex PCR, and its TCRdb copy is limited to in-frame clones, with some not included. In the table there are roughly 93,000 clones, about 76% of which are singletons. What was sequenced was PBMCs. The receptors originated from a human donor in good health.

The chain employs TRBV27 and TRBJ2-2, with 8 bases identical to TRBD1. Germline CDR1 MNHEY, CDR2 SMNVEV (reference sequence). With V trimmed by 6 bases and J by 1 base, 7 bases remained unmatched. This CDR3 has 16 amino acids. The CDR3 coding sequence is TGTGCCAGCAGACCTCCGGGACAGGTGAACACCGGGGAGCTGTTTTTT. Its translation is CASRPPGQVNTGELFF.

This chain uses TRBV2 with TRBJ1-5; D not certain. V was pared by 8 bases and J by 4 bases, with 15 bases between. This CDR3 spans 14 amino acids. CDR1 SNHLY and CDR2 FYNNEI come from the germline V gene. The CDR3 is CASEPGSRNQPQHF. The DNA for the CDR3 is TGTGCCAGCGAACCGGGGAGCCGTAATCAGCCCCAGCATTTT.

This chain uses TRBV6-1 with TRBJ2-2, with 15 nucleotides matching TRBD2. This CDR3 contains 17 residues. V lost 3 bases, J lost 8 bases, and 7 bases stayed unmatched. Germline CDR1 reads MNHNS; CDR2 reads SASEGT. The CDR3 region is CASSDPRTSGRGGELFF. In nucleotides, the CDR3 is TGTGCCAGCAGTGATCCCCGGACTAGCGGGAGGGGTGGGGAGCTGTTTTTT.

The rearrangement joins TRBV7-6 to TRBJ2-7; D gene unclear. The CDR3 length is 14 residues. Per the germline V gene, CDR1 is SGHVS and CDR2 is FNYEAQ. V lost 1 base to trimming and J lost 0 bases, with 7 bases between them. The CDR3 DNA is TGTGCCAGCAGCTTAGGAGCCATCTCCTACGAGCAGTACTTC. Translation: CASSLGAISYEQYF.

The V and J genes are TRBV2 and TRBJ2-1; the D gene is possibly TRBD2 (5 bases). From germline, CDR1 is SNHLY and CDR2 FYNNEI. This CDR3 contains 15 residues. The germline V and J ends were trimmed by 10 bases and 10 bases, with 26 bases remaining between them. The CDR3 reads CATSNIVRDTSEQFF. The CDR3 DNA follows: TGTGCCACCTCTAATATTGTCCGGGATACATCAGAGCAGTTCTTC. Using reference TRBV2 and TRBJ2-1 for the parts outside the CDR3, the full variable domain is EPEVTQTPSHQVTQMGQEVILRCVPISNHLYFYWYRQILGQKVEFLVSFYNNEISEKSEIFDDQFSVERPDGSNFTLKIRSTKLEDSAMYFCATSNIVRDTSEQFFGPGTRLTVL.